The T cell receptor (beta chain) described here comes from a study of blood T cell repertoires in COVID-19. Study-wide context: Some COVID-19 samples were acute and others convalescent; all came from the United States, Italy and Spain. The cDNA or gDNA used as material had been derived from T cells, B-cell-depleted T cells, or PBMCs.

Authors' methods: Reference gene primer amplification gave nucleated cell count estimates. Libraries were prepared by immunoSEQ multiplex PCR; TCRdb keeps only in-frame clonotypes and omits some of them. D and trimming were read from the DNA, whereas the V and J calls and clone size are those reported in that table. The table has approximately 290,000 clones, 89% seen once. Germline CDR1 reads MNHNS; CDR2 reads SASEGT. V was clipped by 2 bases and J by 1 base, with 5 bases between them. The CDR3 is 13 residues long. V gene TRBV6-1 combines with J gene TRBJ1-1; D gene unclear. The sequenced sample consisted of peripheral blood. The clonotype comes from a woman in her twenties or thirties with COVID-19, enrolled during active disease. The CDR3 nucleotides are TGTGCCAGCAGTGAAATCCGGAACACTGAAGCTTTCTTT. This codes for CASSEIRNTEAFF.